The 17 T cell receptor beta chains in this list originate from one sample, sequenced in a study of cytotoxic CD8 clonotypes in ibrutinib-treated CLL. Repertoires were generated with immunoSEQ multiplex PCR, while TCRdb's copy carries only in-frame clones and drops some. The repertoire has a few hundred thousand clones, about 80% of them found once; the top ten carry 5.5% to 8%. The sequences come from PBMCs, collected before ibrutinib treatment. The source is a human donor with chronic lymphocytic leukemia.

This chain uses TRBV9 with TRBJ2-1; D unresolved. Trimming left V 3 bases short and J 9 bases short, with 19 bases between. CDR1 and CDR2 (germline): SGDLS, YYNGEE. The CDR3 contains 15 residues. This chain's CDR3 is CASSASTPFFGEQFF. CDR3 DNA sequence: TGTGCCAGCAGCGCCTCGACACCCTTCTTCGGTGAGCAGTTCTTC.

This rearrangement joins TRBV4-2 to TRBJ2-7; 9 bases are a match to TRBD2. The CDR3 runs 15 residues. Germline CDR1 is LGHNA and CDR2 is YNFKEQ. After removal of 5 bases from V and 4 bases from J, the junction contained 9 bases not matched to a gene. The CDR3 here is CASSNGAGGKYEQYF. CDR3 bases: TGTGCCAGCAGCAATGGGGCGGGAGGGAAATACGAGCAGTACTTC.

V usage is TRBV5-4 and J usage is TRBJ2-1; 11 bases match TRBD2. V was pared by 5 bases and J by 0 bases, with 7 bases of the junction left unmatched. The germline CDR1 and CDR2 sequences are SGHNT and YYREEE (reference sequence). This CDR3 has 17 amino acids. The CDR3 DNA reads TGTGCCAGCAGGCCCGTAGCGGGAGGGAGCTCCTACAATGAGCAGTTCTTC. It specifies CASRPVAGGSSYNEQFF.

The chain joins TRBV6-1 to TRBJ2-7; 8 bases agree with TRBD1. The V and J ends lost 5 bases and 3 bases, in that order; junction bases with no gene match: 9. The CDR3 length is 15 residues. Germline V CDR1 and CDR2: MNHNS, SASEGT. CDR3 sequence (DNA): TGTGCCAGCAGTTTTACCGGGACAGGCCACTACGAGCAGTACTTC. It is translated as CASSFTGTGHYEQYF.

This chain joins TRBV13 and TRBJ1-2; D is perhaps TRBD1 (6 bases). V was shortened by 5 bases and J by 1 base, with 11 bases between the two germline ends. The germline CDR1 and CDR2 sequences are PRHDT and FYEKMQ (reference sequence). This CDR3 spans 14 amino acids. CDR3: CASSPRTVNYGYTF. The CDR3 nucleotides read TGTGCCAGCAGCCCGCGGACAGTTAACTATGGCTACACCTTC.

A few counts support this clone. J is TRBJ1-2 and V is TRBV14; D unclear. This CDR3 contains 12 residues. Germline CDR1 and CDR2: SGHDN and FVKESK. Trimming took 1 base from V and 2 from J, leaving 2 bases between them. The CDR3 here is CASSQANYGYTF. CDR3 DNA: TGTGCCAGCAGCCAAGCCAACTATGGCTACACCTTC.

The chain combines TRBV11-2 with TRBJ2-1; the D is unclear. Germline V lookup: CDR1 SGHAT, CDR2 FQNNGV. Trimming stripped 5 bases from V and 0 bases from J, with 14 bases between. The CDR3 has 16 residues. CDR3 nucleotides: TGTGCCAGCAGCCCCCCTGGGGTAAGCTCCTACAATGAGCAGTTCTTC. It encodes CASSPPGVSSYNEQFF.

The chain couples TRBV19 to TRBJ2-5; the D gene is possibly TRBD2 (7 bases). The CDR3 has 13 amino acids. Deletions cut 7 bases from V and 5 bases from J, with 14 bases between. CDR1 is LNHDA, CDR2 SQIVND, per germline (reference sequence). Written as DNA, the CDR3 is TGTGCCAGTAATGGGGGGGCAGCTGAGACCCAGTACTTC. This codes for CASNGGAAETQYF.

This chain links TRBV6-5 with TRBJ2-3; a possible D gene is TRBD2 (5 bases). The CDR3 covers 13 residues. Germline-derived CDR1 and CDR2 are MNHEY and SVGAGI. V was pared by 4 bases and J by 7 bases, with 12 bases between. For the CDR3, the DNA is TGTGCCAGCAGTTTCCGGGATCTCTATACGCAGTATTTT. Its translation is CASSFRDLYTQYF.

The chain recombines TRBV5-4 with TRBJ2-3; 9 bases are shared with TRBD2. CDR1 SGHNT and CDR2 YYREEE come from the germline V gene (reference sequence). After removal of 4 bases from V and 3 bases from J, the junction contained 6 bases not matched to a gene. The CDR3 sequence is 15 residues long. The CDR3 here is CASSGRLAATDTQYF. In nucleotides, the CDR3 is TGTGCCAGCAGCGGAAGACTAGCGGCGACAGATACGCAGTATTTT.

The chain employs TRBV25-1 and TRBJ2-2; TRBD1 might be the D (5 bases). V lost 0 bases and J lost 4, with 12 bases in between. The CDR3 is made up of 16 amino acids. Germline V gene sequence: CDR1 MGHDK, CDR2 SYGVNS. The CDR3 region is CASSEYFRAPTGELFF. CDR3 nucleotide sequence: TGTGCCAGCAGTGAATATTTCAGGGCACCCACCGGGGAGCTGTTTTTT. Using reference TRBV25-1 and TRBJ2-2 for the parts outside the CDR3, the full variable domain is EADIYQTPRYLVIGTGKKITLECSQTMGHDKMYWYQQDPGMELHLIHYSYGVNSTEKGDLSSESTVSRIRTEHFPLTLESARPSHTSQYLCASSEYFRAPTGELFFGEGSRLTVL.

The chain employs TRBV19 and TRBJ1-1, with 7 bases identical to TRBD1. Per germline, CDR1 LNHDA and CDR2 SQIVND (reference sequence). This CDR3 has 17 residues. The V and J ends lost 4 bases and 4 bases, in that order; junction bases with no gene match: 15. The CDR3 here is CASSKGRGLASLTEAFF. The CDR3 bases are TGTGCCAGTAGTAAGGGGAGGGGGCTGGCCTCTCTCACTGAAGCTTTCTTT.

This chain joins TRBV4-3 and TRBJ2-1; 12 bases are a match to TRBD2. After removal of 2 bases from V and 8 bases from J, the junction contained 13 bases not matched to a gene. Germline assignment: CDR1 LGHNA and CDR2 YSLEER. This CDR3 contains 18 residues. The CDR3 bases are TGCGCCAGCAGCCAAAACCGGGCTAGCGGGAGGGCCAAGCATGAGCAGTTCTTC. It specifies CASSQNRASGRAKHEQFF.

The rearrangement uses TRBV6-6 and TRBJ2-5, with D perhaps being TRBD1 or TRBD2 (5 bases each). CDR1 and CDR2 (germline): MNHNY, SVGAGI (reference sequence). V was shortened by 4 bases and J by 5 bases, with 17 bases between the two germline ends. The CDR3 extends over 15 amino acids. The CDR3 protein is CASSSNSRQRETQYF. Here the CDR3 DNA reads TGTGCCAGCAGTTCGAACAGTCGACAGCGGGAGACCCAGTACTTC.

The chain uses TRBV29-1 and TRBJ2-1; 10 positions agree with TRBD1. The CDR3 runs to 13 residues. V lost 7 bases and J lost 4; bases outside the gene matches: 4. Per the germline V gene, CDR1 is SQVTM and CDR2 is ANQGSEA. In DNA, the CDR3 is TGCAGCGCTGGACAGGGGGGATACAATGAGCAGTTCTTC. Amino acids: CSAGQGGYNEQFF.

This rearrangement joins TRBV6-1 to TRBJ1-2, with TRBD1 matching 11 bases. There are 14 residues in the CDR3. After removal of 7 bases from V and 4 bases from J, the junction contained 5 bases not matched to a gene. Germline V gene lookup returns CDR1 MNHNS and CDR2 SASEGT. The CDR3 sequence is CASTRTGGAYGYTF. The CDR3 nucleotides read TGTGCCAGCACCCGGACAGGGGGCGCCTATGGCTACACCTTC.

The rearrangement uses TRBV4-2 and TRBJ2-3; a weak D match, TRBD2 (6 bases). CDR3 length: 15 amino acids. The germline gives CDR1 LGHNA, CDR2 YNFKEQ. V was pared by 0 bases and J by 4 bases, with 11 bases between. CDR3 amino acids: CASSQDRASADTQYF. The CDR3 region has the DNA TGTGCCAGCAGCCAAGATAGGGCTAGCGCAGATACGCAGTATTTT.